A selection of T cell receptor beta chains follows, all from one sample in a study of blood T cell repertoires in COVID-19. TCRdb's table, derived via immunoSEQ multiplex PCR, lists solely in-frame clones and lacks some. Of over 200,000 clones detected, approximately 91% appear once; the ten largest clones hold about 6.3%. The specimen was peripheral blood. These receptors came from a man between 60 and 75 years old who had recovered from COVID-19. CDR3s include the opening cysteine and the closing phenylalanine or tryptophan. Each record gives: clone size, V gene, J gene, D gene, CDR3 protein, CDR3 DNA. D genes are given only for firm matches. Clone size, where shown, is once, few, many, or a class for clones that have expanded.

clone size: .; V gene: TRBV19; J gene: TRBJ1-5; D gene: .; CDR3 protein: CASTSGGGTQGNQPQHF; CDR3 DNA: TGTGCCAGTACCTCGGGGGGGGGCACACAGGGTAATCAGCCCCAGCATTTT
clone size: .; V gene: TRBV7-2; J gene: TRBJ2-7; D gene: .; CDR3 protein: CASSLVAVFYEQYF; CDR3 DNA: TGTGCCAGCAGCTTAGTGGCAGTCTTCTACGAGCAGTACTTC
clone size: .; V gene: TRBV27; J gene: TRBJ2-3; D gene: .; CDR3 protein: CASSLYVGILGTDTQYF; CDR3 DNA: TGTGCCAGCAGTTTATACGTTGGCATTTTGGGCACAGATACGCAGTATTTT
clone size: once; V gene: TRBV7-9; J gene: TRBJ2-2; D gene: TRBD2; CDR3 protein: CASSFGGRGELFF; CDR3 DNA: TGTGCCAGCAGCTTCGGCGGGAGGGGGGAGCTGTTTTTT
clone size: .; V gene: TRBV6-5; J gene: TRBJ2-5; D gene: TRBD2; CDR3 protein: CASSWGLVGVETQYF; CDR3 DNA: TGTGCCAGCAGTTGGGGACTAGTGGGGGTAGAGACCCAGTACTTC
clone size: few; V gene: TRBV27; J gene: TRBJ2-7; D gene: TRBD1; CDR3 protein: CASSFAGTGYEQYF; CDR3 DNA: TGTGCCAGCAGTTTCGCCGGGACAGGCTACGAGCAGTACTTC
clone size: .; V gene: TRBV6-4; J gene: TRBJ2-7; D gene: .; CDR3 protein: CPPRAAYEQYF; CDR3 DNA: TGCCCCCCCAGGGCCGCCTACGAGCAGTACTTC
clone size: .; V gene: TRBV28; J gene: TRBJ2-3; D gene: TRBD1; CDR3 protein: CASTPGGTGEADTQYF; CDR3 DNA: TGTGCCAGCACTCCCGGGGGGACAGGGGAGGCAGATACGCAGTATTTT
clone size: .; V gene: TRBV11-2; J gene: TRBJ2-2; D gene: .; CDR3 protein: CASSLVGGANTGELFF; CDR3 DNA: TGTGCCAGCAGCTTAGTAGGTGGGGCAAACACCGGGGAGCTGTTTTTT
clone size: .; V gene: TRBV28; J gene: TRBJ1-6; D gene: TRBD1; CDR3 protein: CASSRYRGASSPLHF; CDR3 DNA: TGTGCCAGCAGTAGGTACAGGGGAGCGAGTTCACCCCTCCACTTT
clone size: few; V gene: TRBV9; J gene: TRBJ1-5; D gene: .; CDR3 protein: CASSANGHLRQPQHF; CDR3 DNA: TGTGCCAGCAGCGCCAACGGACATCTTAGGCAGCCCCAGCATTTT
clone size: .; V gene: TRBV15; J gene: TRBJ1-2; D gene: TRBD1; CDR3 protein: CATSSGQEASMTF; CDR3 DNA: TGTGCCACCAGCTCGGGACAGGAGGCCTCAATGACCTTC
clone size: .; V gene: TRBV19; J gene: TRBJ2-4; D gene: .; CDR3 protein: CASGLVGTKNIQYF; CDR3 DNA: TGTGCCAGTGGGCTTGTGGGCACCAAAAACATTCAGTACTTC
clone size: once; V gene: TRBV27; J gene: TRBJ2-3; D gene: TRBD2; CDR3 protein: CASSRLLVAGGTDTQYF; CDR3 DNA: TGTGCCAGCAGTCGCCTTTTGGTGGCGGGGGGCACAGATACGCAGTATTTT
clone size: .; V gene: TRBV11-3; J gene: TRBJ2-1; D gene: .; CDR3 protein: CASSFRGVSQYEQFF; CDR3 DNA: TGTGCCAGCAGCTTCAGGGGCGTTTCACAATATGAGCAGTTCTTC
clone size: .; V gene: TRBV3-1/TRBV3-2; J gene: TRBJ1-4; D gene: TRBD1; CDR3 protein: CASSPGQGTNEKLFF; CDR3 DNA: TGTGCCAGCAGCCCGGGACAGGGCACTAATGAAAAACTGTTTTTT
clone size: .; V gene: TRBV24-1; J gene: TRBJ2-3; D gene: TRBD2; CDR3 protein: CATSSYSGTSGDKAADTQYF; CDR3 DNA: TGTGCCACCAGCAGTTACTCCGGGACTAGCGGAGACAAGGCGGCAGATACGCAGTATTTT
clone size: .; V gene: TRBV15; J gene: TRBJ2-3; D gene: .; CDR3 protein: CATSTLGGDTQYF; CDR3 DNA: TGTGCCACCAGCACATTGGGGGGAGATACGCAGTATTTT
clone size: .; V gene: TRBV6-2/TRBV6-3; J gene: TRBJ2-5; D gene: .; CDR3 protein: CASSNPLETQYF; CDR3 DNA: TGTGCCAGCAGTAACCCACTGGAGACCCAGTACTTC
clone size: .; V gene: TRBV11-1; J gene: TRBJ2-1; D gene: .; CDR3 protein: CASSWRTGTYNEQFF; CDR3 DNA: TGTGCCAGCAGCTGGAGGACGGGAACCTACAATGAGCAGTTCTTC
clone size: .; V gene: TRBV4-2; J gene: TRBJ2-2; D gene: .; CDR3 protein: CASSQGSGVTNTGELFF; CDR3 DNA: TGTGCCAGCAGCCAAGGCTCAGGGGTTACGAACACCGGGGAGCTGTTTTTT
clone size: .; V gene: TRBV6-1; J gene: TRBJ1-3; D gene: .; CDR3 protein: CASSEFPSATASGNTIYF; CDR3 DNA: TGTGCCAGCAGTGAATTTCCATCCGCGACAGCCTCTGGAAACACCATATATTTT
clone size: .; V gene: TRBV5-1; J gene: TRBJ1-4; D gene: TRBD1; CDR3 protein: CASSTGQGHEKLFF; CDR3 DNA: TGCGCCAGCAGCACGGGACAGGGACATGAAAAACTGTTTTTT
clone size: few; V gene: TRBV27; J gene: TRBJ2-7; D gene: TRBD1; CDR3 protein: CASSVVAGQGVYEQYF; CDR3 DNA: TGTGCCAGCAGTGTGGTGGCGGGACAGGGAGTCTACGAGCAGTACTTC
clone size: .; V gene: TRBV6-5; J gene: TRBJ2-3; D gene: TRBD2; CDR3 protein: CASRGGQADTQYF; CDR3 DNA: TGTGCCAGCCGGGGGGGCCAGGCAGATACGCAGTATTTT
clone size: .; V gene: TRBV7-3; J gene: TRBJ1-1; D gene: .; CDR3 protein: CASSLEVGTEAFF; CDR3 DNA: TGTGCCAGCAGCTTAGAGGTTGGCACTGAAGCTTTCTTT
clone size: .; V gene: TRBV5-4; J gene: TRBJ2-2; D gene: TRBD2; CDR3 protein: CASSSPGTSQEGELFF; CDR3 DNA: TGTGCCAGCAGCTCCCCCGGGACTAGCCAAGAAGGGGAGCTGTTTTTT
clone size: .; V gene: TRBV4-1; J gene: TRBJ1-2; D gene: TRBD1; CDR3 protein: CASSQAGQGTYGYTF; CDR3 DNA: TGCGCCAGCAGCCAAGCGGGACAGGGGACCTATGGCTACACCTTC
clone size: .; V gene: TRBV16; J gene: TRBJ1-2; D gene: .; CDR3 protein: CASSLDTPNYGYTF; CDR3 DNA: TGTGCCAGCAGCCTAGACACCCCTAACTATGGCTACACCTTC
clone size: .; V gene: TRBV12-5; J gene: TRBJ1-1; D gene: .; CDR3 protein: CASGLPGRGKAFF; CDR3 DNA: TGTGCTAGTGGTTTGCCTGGGAGGGGAAAAGCTTTCTTT
clone size: .; V gene: TRBV30; J gene: TRBJ1-2; D gene: TRBD1; CDR3 protein: CAWREVFSDRGLRNYGYTF; CDR3 DNA: TGTGCCTGGAGGGAGGTCTTCTCGGACAGGGGGCTTCGTAACTATGGCTACACCTTC
clone size: .; V gene: TRBV27; J gene: TRBJ2-5; D gene: .; CDR3 protein: CASGTRETQYF; CDR3 DNA: TGTGCCAGCGGTACGCGGGAGACCCAGTACTTC
clone size: once; V gene: TRBV13; J gene: TRBJ2-1; D gene: TRBD2; CDR3 protein: CASSLPGLAGGPGGEQFF; CDR3 DNA: TGTGCCAGCAGCTTACCAGGACTAGCGGGAGGGCCGGGGGGTGAGCAGTTCTTC
clone size: .; V gene: TRBV7-2; J gene: TRBJ1-2; D gene: .; CDR3 protein: CASSSDRSPYGYTF; CDR3 DNA: TGTGCCAGCAGCTCAGACAGAAGTCCCTATGGCTACACCTTC
clone size: .; V gene: TRBV6-5; J gene: TRBJ2-2; D gene: TRBD2; CDR3 protein: CASSYPAGGQTGELFF; CDR3 DNA: TGTGCCAGCAGTTACCCAGCGGGGGGGCAAACCGGGGAGCTGTTTTTT
clone size: .; V gene: TRBV2; J gene: TRBJ2-4; D gene: TRBD2; CDR3 protein: CASSPTAGGMNIQYF; CDR3 DNA: TGTGCCAGCAGTCCTACAGCGGGGGGAATGAACATTCAGTACTTC
clone size: .; V gene: TRBV6-5; J gene: TRBJ2-7; D gene: .; CDR3 protein: CASTPSDSYEQYF; CDR3 DNA: TGTGCCAGCACTCCTAGCGACTCCTACGAGCAGTACTTC
clone size: .; V gene: TRBV28; J gene: TRBJ1-4; D gene: .; CDR3 protein: CASSLYWGVTNEKLFF; CDR3 DNA: TGTGCCAGCAGTTTATACTGGGGAGTTACTAATGAAAAACTGTTTTTT
clone size: .; V gene: TRBV30; J gene: TRBJ1-5; D gene: TRBD1; CDR3 protein: CAWSLTGFGNQPQHF; CDR3 DNA: TGTGCCTGGAGTCTGACAGGGTTTGGCAATCAGCCCCAGCATTTT
clone size: .; V gene: TRBV3-1/TRBV3-2; J gene: TRBJ1-1; D gene: TRBD1; CDR3 protein: CASSRRGGGEDTEAFF; CDR3 DNA: TGTGCCAGCAGCCGTAGAGGGGGCGGCGAGGACACTGAAGCTTTCTTT
clone size: .; V gene: TRBV10-3; J gene: TRBJ2-7; D gene: TRBD1; CDR3 protein: CAISKGQGLSYEQYF; CDR3 DNA: TGTGCCATCAGTAAGGGACAGGGGTTATCCTACGAGCAGTACTTC
clone size: .; V gene: TRBV5-1; J gene: TRBJ1-3; D gene: .; CDR3 protein: CASSPTTGNTIYF; CDR3 DNA: TGCGCCAGCAGCCCGACAACCGGAAACACCATATATTTT
clone size: few; V gene: TRBV28; J gene: TRBJ1-1; D gene: .; CDR3 protein: CASTPPHGTGHTEAFF; CDR3 DNA: TGTGCCAGCACCCCCCCGCACGGTACAGGGCACACTGAAGCTTTCTTT
clone size: .; V gene: TRBV5-3; J gene: TRBJ1-5; D gene: TRBD1; CDR3 protein: CARSERGLIRWGNQPQHF; CDR3 DNA: TGTGCCAGAAGCGAAAGGGGGCTAATCCGATGGGGCAATCAGCCCCAGCATTTT
clone size: .; V gene: TRBV7-3; J gene: TRBJ2-1; D gene: .; CDR3 protein: CASSLQASYNEQFF; CDR3 DNA: TGTGCCAGCAGCTTACAAGCTTCCTACAATGAGCAGTTCTTC
clone size: few; V gene: TRBV19; J gene: TRBJ1-1; D gene: TRBD1; CDR3 protein: CASSSPRGRGTEAFF; CDR3 DNA: TGTGCCAGTAGTTCTCCCAGGGGGCGAGGAACTGAAGCTTTCTTT
clone size: .; V gene: TRBV19; J gene: TRBJ2-2; D gene: TRBD1; CDR3 protein: CASSIAGTGGTGELFF; CDR3 DNA: TGTGCCAGTAGTATCGCCGGGACAGGGGGCACCGGGGAGCTGTTTTTT
clone size: .; V gene: TRBV19; J gene: TRBJ2-7; D gene: .; CDR3 protein: CASSIIREGEQYF; CDR3 DNA: TGTGCCAGTAGTATCATCAGGGAAGGCGAGCAGTACTTC
clone size: .; V gene: TRBV7-2; J gene: TRBJ1-1; D gene: .; CDR3 protein: CASSLNTERNTEAFF; CDR3 DNA: TGTGCCAGCAGCTTAAATACGGAGAGAAACACTGAAGCTTTCTTT
clone size: .; V gene: TRBV7-9; J gene: TRBJ2-1; D gene: .; CDR3 protein: CASSLGGGGGGYNEQFF; CDR3 DNA: TGTGCCAGCAGCTTAGGGGGAGGGGGTGGAGGATACAATGAGCAGTTCTTC
clone size: .; V gene: TRBV5-5; J gene: TRBJ1-5; D gene: .; CDR3 protein: CASSLVSGGRSNQPQHF; CDR3 DNA: TGTGCCAGCAGCTTGGTGTCGGGGGGCAGGAGCAATCAGCCCCAGCATTTT
clone size: .; V gene: TRBV5-5; J gene: TRBJ2-1; D gene: TRBD2; CDR3 protein: CASSWLADNEQFF; CDR3 DNA: TGTGCCAGCAGCTGGCTAGCGGACAATGAGCAGTTCTTC
clone size: .; V gene: TRBV7-3; J gene: TRBJ2-7; D gene: TRBD2; CDR3 protein: CASSLKRVREDEQYF; CDR3 DNA: TGTGCCAGCAGCTTAAAGAGGGTTCGGGAGGACGAGCAGTACTTC
clone size: once; V gene: TRBV9; J gene: TRBJ1-4; D gene: .; CDR3 protein: CASSVARLQYEKLFF; CDR3 DNA: TGTGCCAGCAGCGTAGCGAGGTTGCAATATGAAAAACTGTTTTTT